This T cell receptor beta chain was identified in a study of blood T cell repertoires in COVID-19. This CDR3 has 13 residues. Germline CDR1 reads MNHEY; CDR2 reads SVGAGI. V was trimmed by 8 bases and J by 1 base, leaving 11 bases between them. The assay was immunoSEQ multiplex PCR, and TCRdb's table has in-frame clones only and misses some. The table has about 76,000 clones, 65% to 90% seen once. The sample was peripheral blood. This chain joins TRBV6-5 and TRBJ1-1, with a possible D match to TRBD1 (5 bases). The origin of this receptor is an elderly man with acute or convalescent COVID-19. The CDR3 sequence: CASPPQANTEAFF. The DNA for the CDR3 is TGTGCCAGCCCCCCACAGGCGAACACTGAAGCTTTCTTT.